The T cell receptor (beta chain) described here comes from a study of T cells after yellow fever vaccination. The study, taken as a whole, reports: In post-booster samples, most primary-vaccination clones reappeared (under 98% CD4, nearly 90% CD8). Researchers report a weaker secondary response that nonetheless peaked faster, day 5 versus 15.

Production of TCR cDNA was by 5'RACE template switching, which also added a universal primer site and UMIs. TCRdb reanalysed the 5' RACE reads using MiXCR and keeps one entry per CDR3 protein. This sample has a few hundred thousand distinct CDR3 sequences, with 15% to 20% found just once. The CDR3 runs to 12 residues. V lost 4 bases and J lost 4, with 9 bases in between. CDR1 is SQVTM and CDR2 is ANQGSEA in the germline V gene. This clonotype was seen a handful of times. The target antigen is unknown. Sequencing was performed on PBMCs, taken 15 days after the yellow fever booster vaccination. The gene calls are TRBV29-1 and TRBJ2-3; possible D gene TRBD2, 5 bases. This TCR was recovered from a man aged 25 to 45 who received the YFV17D yellow fever vaccine. CDR3 sequence (DNA): TGCAGCGTTGGCGGGCAGGCAGATACGCAGTATTTT. Protein sequence: CSVGGQADTQYF.